These T cell receptor beta chains were read from a single sample in a study of response to subunit inactivated influenza vaccine. Each CDR3 protein gets one entry after TCRdb re-called the RT-PCR reads with MiXCR. The sample carries around 850,000 distinct CDR3 sequences, about a fifth recorded once. Specimen: PBMCs from blood, collected less than 6 days after vaccination. These receptors came from a man aged 50-60 years who received an inactivated influenza vaccine. The CDR3 runs from the conserved cysteine through the conserved F or W. A D gene is named only where the DNA matches it firmly. Expanded clones get a size class; other rows say once, few or many, or leave the size out.

j_gene: TRBJ2-7; abundance: -; v_gene: TRBV14; d_gene: -; CDR3nt: TGTGCCAGCAGCCAAGTGGCAGGGAACCACGAGCAGTACTTC; CDR3aa: CASSQVAGNHEQYF
j_gene: TRBJ2-3; abundance: -; v_gene: TRBV6-1; d_gene: -; CDR3nt: TGTGCCAGCAGAACCAGGGCCACCCGGGGGCGGTCAGATACGCAGTATTTT; CDR3aa: CASRTRATRGRSDTQYF
j_gene: TRBJ1-4; abundance: -; v_gene: TRBV7-6; d_gene: -; CDR3nt: TGTGCCAGCAGCTTAGACCCGGGGAATAATGAAAAACTGTTTTTT; CDR3aa: CASSLDPGNNEKLFF
j_gene: TRBJ2-7; abundance: many; v_gene: TRBV4-2; d_gene: -; CDR3nt: TGTGCCAGCAGCCAAGATCGGGTTTTGGAGCAGTACTTC; CDR3aa: CASSQDRVLEQYF
j_gene: TRBJ1-2; abundance: few; v_gene: TRBV10-3; d_gene: -; CDR3nt: TGTGCCATCAGTGCCCCAGGGAAGAGCTATGGCTACACCTTC; CDR3aa: CAISAPGKSYGYTF
j_gene: TRBJ2-1; abundance: many; v_gene: TRBV20-1; d_gene: -; CDR3nt: TGCAGTGCTGACGGGAACTACAATGAGCAGTTCTTC; CDR3aa: CSADGNYNEQFF
j_gene: TRBJ2-2; abundance: -; v_gene: TRBV5-6; d_gene: -; CDR3nt: TGTGCCAGCAGCTTGGCCTTATTACAACTCACCGGGGAGCTGTTTTTT; CDR3aa: CASSLALLQLTGELFF
j_gene: TRBJ2-5; abundance: -; v_gene: TRBV5-1; d_gene: -; CDR3nt: TGCGCCAGCAGCTTTACGGGGGGCGAAGAGACCCAGTACTTC; CDR3aa: CASSFTGGEETQYF
j_gene: TRBJ2-3; abundance: few; v_gene: TRBV11-2; d_gene: TRBD2; CDR3nt: TGTGCCAGCAGCTTAACTTGGACTAGCGGGATCAGTGGAGATACGCAGTATTTT; CDR3aa: CASSLTWTSGISGDTQYF
j_gene: TRBJ1-2; abundance: few; v_gene: TRBV4-3; d_gene: -; CDR3nt: TGCGCCAGCAGCCAAGATGAGGTGGGGGCTTATGGCTACACCTTC; CDR3aa: CASSQDEVGAYGYTF
j_gene: TRBJ2-7; abundance: -; v_gene: TRBV12-3/TRBV12-4; d_gene: -; CDR3nt: TGTGCCAGCAGCCCCGCGTTCAACTACGAGCAGTACTTC; CDR3aa: CASSPAFNYEQYF
j_gene: TRBJ2-7; abundance: many; v_gene: TRBV7-8; d_gene: -; CDR3nt: TGCGCCAGCAGCTTGTCAGGGGACTACGAGCAGTACTTC; CDR3aa: CASSLSGDYEQYF
j_gene: TRBJ2-5; abundance: -; v_gene: TRBV5-1; d_gene: -; CDR3nt: TGCGCCAGCAGCTTAGGCAGGGACGGTTGGTACTTC; CDR3aa: CASSLGRDGWYF
j_gene: TRBJ2-7; abundance: many; v_gene: TRBV12-3/TRBV12-4; d_gene: -; CDR3nt: TGTGCCAGCAGTCTAACCGGGACTGGAAACTACGAGCAGTACTTC; CDR3aa: CASSLTGTGNYEQYF
j_gene: TRBJ2-3; abundance: few; v_gene: TRBV5-1; d_gene: TRBD2; CDR3nt: TGCGCCAGCGGGACTAGCCAGACAGATACGCAGTATTTT; CDR3aa: CASGTSQTDTQYF
j_gene: TRBJ2-1; abundance: few; v_gene: TRBV7-2; d_gene: TRBD1; CDR3nt: TGTGCCAGCAGCTTAGCACCACAGGGGTATGAGCAGTTCTTC; CDR3aa: CASSLAPQGYEQFF
j_gene: TRBJ1-2; abundance: -; v_gene: TRBV25-1; d_gene: -; CDR3nt: TGTGCCAGCAGTGAGCAGGCCACACTTGGCTACACCTTC; CDR3aa: CASSEQATLGYTF
j_gene: TRBJ2-7; abundance: -; v_gene: TRBV7-2; d_gene: -; CDR3nt: TGTGCGAGCCGCGGTGGGACTCCCTACGAGCAGTACTTC; CDR3aa: CASRGGTPYEQYF
j_gene: TRBJ2-2; abundance: few; v_gene: TRBV6-1; d_gene: TRBD2; CDR3nt: TGTGCCAGCAGTAGCGGACTAGAAGCCGGGGAGCTGTTTTTT; CDR3aa: CASSSGLEAGELFF
j_gene: TRBJ1-5; abundance: few; v_gene: TRBV5-5; d_gene: -; CDR3nt: TGTGCCAGCAGCTTCCACTTAAATCAGCCCCAGCATTTT; CDR3aa: CASSFHLNQPQHF
j_gene: TRBJ2-1; abundance: few; v_gene: TRBV11-2; d_gene: TRBD2; CDR3nt: TGTGCCAGCAGTATTTACCCCCCGGGAGGGCCATCGCGTTCTTACAATGAGCAGTTCTTC; CDR3aa: CASSIYPPGGPSRSYNEQFF
j_gene: TRBJ2-1; abundance: many; v_gene: TRBV7-3; d_gene: TRBD1; CDR3nt: TGTGCCAGCAGCTCCGGGACAGGGATCTACAATGAGCAGTTCTTC; CDR3aa: CASSSGTGIYNEQFF
j_gene: TRBJ2-5; abundance: -; v_gene: TRBV28; d_gene: TRBD2; CDR3nt: TGTGCCAGCAGGGGAGCGGGGGGCCTGTACCAAGAGACCCAGTACTTC; CDR3aa: CASRGAGGLYQETQYF
j_gene: TRBJ2-1; abundance: once; v_gene: TRBV20-1; d_gene: TRBD2; CDR3nt: TGCAGTGCTGGGAGCGGGGGGGTTACGTCCTACAATGAGCAGTTCTTC; CDR3aa: CSAGSGGVTSYNEQFF
j_gene: TRBJ1-5; abundance: -; v_gene: TRBV12-3/TRBV12-4; d_gene: -; CDR3nt: TGTGCCAGCACCTTGGACGGAACCAACCAGCCCCAGCATTTT; CDR3aa: CASTLDGTNQPQHF
j_gene: TRBJ2-3; abundance: -; v_gene: TRBV28; d_gene: -; CDR3nt: TGTGCCACCCAAATTGTTAGCGTTCGGACAGATACGCAGTATTTT; CDR3aa: CATQIVSVRTDTQYF
j_gene: TRBJ1-2; abundance: -; v_gene: TRBV5-5; d_gene: -; CDR3nt: TGTGCCAGCAGCTTGGAGGGTCCTGGTAGGGGTGGCTACACCTTC; CDR3aa: CASSLEGPGRGGYTF
j_gene: TRBJ2-2; abundance: -; v_gene: TRBV6-4; d_gene: -; CDR3nt: TGTGCCAGCAGTGACGGGAACACCGGGGAGCTGTTTTTT; CDR3aa: CASSDGNTGELFF
j_gene: TRBJ2-7; abundance: few; v_gene: TRBV28; d_gene: -; CDR3nt: TGTGCCAGCAGTTTCTGGCGCGAAGGGGAGCAGTACTTC; CDR3aa: CASSFWREGEQYF
j_gene: TRBJ2-7; abundance: -; v_gene: TRBV12-3/TRBV12-4; d_gene: -; CDR3nt: TGTGCTTCCAGGTTGTCCGGCGAGCAGTACTTC; CDR3aa: CASRLSGEQYF
j_gene: TRBJ1-1; abundance: many; v_gene: TRBV18; d_gene: -; CDR3nt: TGTGCCAGCTCAGGACAGAAGAACACTGAAGCTTTCTTT; CDR3aa: CASSGQKNTEAFF
j_gene: TRBJ1-2; abundance: -; v_gene: TRBV20-1; d_gene: TRBD1; CDR3nt: TGCAGTGCGCTGGGGACAGGGGACCTCTATGGCTACACCTTC; CDR3aa: CSALGTGDLYGYTF
j_gene: TRBJ2-6; abundance: -; v_gene: TRBV9; d_gene: -; CDR3nt: TGTGCCAGCACGGATGCTGGGGCCAACGTCCTGACTTTC; CDR3aa: CASTDAGANVLTF
j_gene: TRBJ1-2; abundance: -; v_gene: TRBV24-1; d_gene: -; CDR3nt: TGTGCCACCAGTGATTCCTGGGATGGCTACACCTTC; CDR3aa: CATSDSWDGYTF
j_gene: TRBJ1-2; abundance: -; v_gene: TRBV29-1; d_gene: -; CDR3nt: TGCAGCGTTGAGGCAGACTATGGCTACACCTTC; CDR3aa: CSVEADYGYTF
j_gene: TRBJ2-3; abundance: few; v_gene: TRBV12-5; d_gene: -; CDR3nt: TGTGCTAGTGGTCCCGGCGCAGATACGCAGTATTTT; CDR3aa: CASGPGADTQYF
j_gene: TRBJ2-3; abundance: few; v_gene: TRBV7-9; d_gene: -; CDR3nt: TGTGCCAGCATGCCCCGAGGTGTCGCAGATACGCAGTATTTT; CDR3aa: CASMPRGVADTQYF
j_gene: TRBJ1-5; abundance: few; v_gene: TRBV6-2/TRBV6-3; d_gene: -; CDR3nt: TGTGCCAGCAGTTATAGCAGACTCTATAGCAATCAGCCCCAGCATTTT; CDR3aa: CASSYSRLYSNQPQHF
j_gene: TRBJ2-7; abundance: few; v_gene: TRBV7-2; d_gene: TRBD2; CDR3nt: TGTGCCAGCAGCCCAGGACTAGCGGGGGCCGAGCAGTACTTC; CDR3aa: CASSPGLAGAEQYF
j_gene: TRBJ2-1; abundance: -; v_gene: TRBV29-1; d_gene: -; CDR3nt: TGCAGCGTTGGGGGGGTTGATCTTAGGGACACCTTCTACAATGAGCAGTTCTTC; CDR3aa: CSVGGVDLRDTFYNEQFF